Shown below are 11 T cell receptor beta chains from a single sample sequenced in a study of blood T cell repertoires in COVID-19. Only in-frame clones appear in the TCRdb table, and some are missing; sequencing was by immunoSEQ multiplex PCR. The sample lists 250,000 or so clones, approximately 90% seen once, with 2.5% to 3% in the top ten. Specimen: PBMCs or T cells enriched from blood (not recorded which). These receptors all come from a man in his forties or fifties who had been exposed to COVID-19.

This clone was found a few times. This chain links TRBV28 with TRBJ1-1, with D perhaps matching TRBD1 (6 bases). Trimming removed 6 bases at V and 11 bases at J, with 16 bases between. This CDR3 contains 12 residues. Germline CDR1 MDHEN, CDR2 SYDVKM. CDR3 loop: CASSQGFREAFF. The CDR3 DNA follows: TGTGCCAGCAGCCAGGGGTTTAGAGAGGCTTTCTTT. Full variable domain (remainder filled in from reference TRBV28 and TRBJ1-1): DVKVTQSSRYLVKRTGEKVFLECVQDMDHENMFWYRQDPGLGLRLIYFSYDVKMKEKGDIPEGYSVSREKKERFSLILESASTNQTSMYLCASSQGFREAFFGQGTRLTVV.

The rearrangement joins TRBV3-1 (or the pseudogene TRBV3-2) to TRBJ1-5; no clear D. Germline assignment: CDR1 LGHDT and CDR2 YNNKEL (reference sequence). The length of the CDR3 is 15 residues. Trimming took 0 bases from V and 5 from J, leaving 11 bases between them. The CDR3 sequence is CASSQDLLIHQPQHF. CDR3 in DNA: TGTGCCAGCAGCCAAGATCTACTAATTCATCAGCCCCAGCATTTT.

This clone is a singleton in its sample. This chain connects TRBV28 to TRBJ2-7; D ambiguous. CDR1 MDHEN and CDR2 SYDVKM come from the germline V gene. Trimming cost V 3 bases and J 3 bases, with 6 bases left between them. The CDR3 consists of 12 residues. CDR3 DNA: TGTGCCAGCAGTTTCATTAGCTACGAGCAGTACTTC. Its protein product is CASSFISYEQYF.

The V and J genes are TRBV19 and TRBJ2-5, with TRBD2 matching over 14 bases. This CDR3 is 18 amino acids long. The V gene's germline CDR1 is LNHDA and CDR2 SQIVND (reference sequence). The V gene end was trimmed by 5 bases and the J gene end by 3 bases; junction bases not matched to a gene: 11. The DNA of the CDR3 is TGTGCCAGTAGTCCCGGGACTAGCGGGAGTTTGAGGAAAGAGACCCAGTACTTC. Its translation: CASSPGTSGSLRKETQYF.

The chain recombines TRBV7-9 with TRBJ2-7; no clear D. Trimming left V 0 bases short and J 2 bases short, with 11 bases between. Per the germline V gene, CDR1 is SEHNR and CDR2 is FQNEAQ (reference sequence). The length of the CDR3 is 15 residues. For the CDR3, the DNA is TGTGCCAGCAGCTTAGCGCCAGGCAGAACCTACGAGCAGTACTTC. Translated, it gives CASSLAPGRTYEQYF. Full variable domain (rest looked up from reference TRBV7-9 and TRBJ2-7): DTGVSQNPRHKITKRGQNVTFRCDPISEHNRLYWYRQTLGQGPEFLTYFQNEAQLEKSRLLSDRFSAERPKGSFSTLEIQRTEQGDSAMYLCASSLAPGRTYEQYFGPGTRLTVT.

This clone was observed a single time. The CDR3 reads CASMELQETQYF. CDR3 DNA: TGTGCCAGCATGGAGCTACAAGAGACCCAGTACTTC. The chain uses TRBV21-1 and TRBJ2-5; TRBD2 reflects the table's D call only, with no check against the DNA. TRBV21-1 is noted as a pseudogene. This CDR3 is 12 amino acids long.

V gene TRBV30 combines with J gene TRBJ2-7; D is undetermined. Germline-derived CDR1 and CDR2 are GTSNPN and SVGIG (reference sequence). The V end was cut by 5 bases, the J end by 2 bases, with 13 bases between. The CDR3 length is 13 residues. The CDR3 reads CAWSAGPTYEQYF. For the CDR3, the DNA is TGTGCCTGGTCAGCAGGTCCGACCTACGAGCAGTACTTC.

The J gene is TRBJ2-5, the V gene TRBV10-2, with a weak D call TRBD2 (5 bases). Germline CDR1 WSHSY, CDR2 SAAADI. The ends were cut back, 2 bases at V and 4 bases at J, with 17 bases in the middle. The CDR3 has 16 amino acids. The chain's CDR3 is CASSERRRNLPETQYF. The CDR3 bases are TGCGCCAGCAGTGAGAGGAGGCGCAACCTCCCAGAGACCCAGTACTTC.

The chain employs TRBV3-1 (or the pseudogene TRBV3-2) and TRBJ2-2; D may be TRBD2 (7 bases). Trimming stripped 4 bases from V and 1 base from J, with 16 bases between. The CDR3 sequence is 17 residues long. The germline V gene encodes CDR1 LGHDT and CDR2 YNNKEL (reference sequence). CDR3 in amino acids: CASSPPGGGVNTGELFF. Written as DNA, the CDR3 is TGTGCCAGCAGCCCACCCGGAGGGGGGGTGAACACCGGGGAGCTGTTTTTT.

This sequence joins TRBV30 and TRBJ2-1, with D perhaps TRBD2 (6 bases). Germline V gene sequence: CDR1 GTSNPN, CDR2 SVGIG (reference sequence). The V end was cut by 0 bases, the J end by 0 bases, with 12 bases between. The CDR3 length is 16 residues. This CDR3 reads CAWSVPGGNSYNEQFF. The CDR3 DNA reads TGTGCCTGGAGTGTACCTGGGGGGAACTCCTACAATGAGCAGTTCTTC.

This sequence joins TRBV28 and TRBJ2-2; 9 bases fit TRBD2. V dropped 2 bases and J dropped 4; count of bases not matched to a gene: 2. The germline V gene has CDR1 MDHEN and CDR2 SYDVKM. The CDR3 sequence is 15 residues long. The CDR3 DNA is TGTGCCAGCAGTTTAGCGGGAGGGTCCACCGGGGAGCTGTTTTTT. Translation: CASSLAGGSTGELFF.